The 18 T cell receptor beta chains below all came from one sample that was sequenced in a study of T cell responses to AZD1222 COVID-19 vaccine (dated by TCRdb to 2020 to 2023). Library construction relied on the immunoSEQ multiplex PCR assay. TCRdb holds this immuneACCESS table with in-frame rearrangements only. Some clones are missing; in checked studies, unresolved V genes explain under half, and the rest has no known cause. This sample is represented by about 120,000 clones; more than 75% of them were singletons. The ten largest make up 3.5% to 4% of the sample. The sample's time point label, in plain terms: about 28 days (+/-7) after the second vaccine dose. The specimen was peripheral blood, collected 28 days after the second AZD1222 dose. All receptors come from an adult who received the AZD1222 COVID-19 vaccine.

V gene TRBV5-5 combines with J gene TRBJ1-1; D ambiguous. Between the trimmed V and J ends, which lost 2 bases and 0 bases, there was a span of 8 bases. The CDR3 runs 14 residues. Germline CDR1 SGHKS, CDR2 YYEKEE (reference sequence). CDR3 coding DNA: TGTGCCAGCAGCTTCAACAGCATGAACACTGAAGCTTTCTTT. Its translation: CASSFNSMNTEAFF.

The chain employs TRBV10-3 and TRBJ1-3; tentative D call: TRBD1 (6 bases). The CDR3 is 12 amino acids. V dropped 9 bases and J dropped 1 base, with 7 bases sitting between them. Germline loops: CDR1 ENHRY, CDR2 SYGVKD. CDR3: CAMQGSGNTIYF. CDR3 sequence (DNA): TGTGCCATGCAGGGGTCTGGAAACACCATATATTTT.

The rearrangement uses TRBV2 and TRBJ1-1; no definite D call. The CDR3 length is 13 residues. The germline CDR1 and CDR2 sequences are SNHLY and FYNNEI. Trimming pared 6 bases from V and 5 bases from J, leaving 13 bases between. The CDR3: CASSPPLRTEAFF. CDR3 sequence (DNA): TGTGCCAGCAGCCCCCCGCTAAGAACTGAAGCTTTCTTT.

DNA for the CDR3: TGTGCCATCAAAAGGGGAACTAATGAAAAACTGTTTTTT. Translation gives CAIKRGTNEKLFF. The chain carries TRBV10-3 and TRBJ1-4, with D possibly matching TRBD1 (5 bases). Germline V CDR1 and CDR2: ENHRY, SYGVKD. The CDR3 has 13 amino acids. V was pared by 7 bases and J by 1 base, with 7 bases between.

J is TRBJ1-1 and V is TRBV7-2; D may be TRBD1 (6 bases). Trimming removed 0 bases from V and 4 bases from J, with 12 bases in between. The CDR3 has 15 residues. Germline-derived CDR1 and CDR2 are SGHTA and FQGNSA. The CDR3, as DNA: TGTGCCAGCAGCTTAGCGGCAGGGGTGAGCACTGAAGCTTTCTTT. Amino acid sequence: CASSLAAGVSTEAFF.

For the CDR3, the DNA is TGTGCCAGCAGCCAAGTCGTGGTAGCGGGAGTTCATGAGCAGTTCTTC. Protein: CASSQVVVAGVHEQFF. The chain couples TRBV4-2 to TRBJ2-1, with 9 bases identical to TRBD2. The CDR3 runs 16 residues. Germline CDR1 reads LGHNA; CDR2 reads YNFKEQ. The V segment lost 1 base and the J segment 8 bases; nucleotides outside the gene matches: 9.

This chain connects TRBV5-1 to TRBJ1-2; D remains ambiguous. Germline V CDR1 and CDR2: SGHRS, YFSETQ. The CDR3 runs 14 residues. Between the trimmed V and J ends, which lost 2 bases and 8 bases, there was a span of 16 bases. The CDR3 coding sequence is TGCGCCAGCAGCTTAGCAGAGACCCTGGGGGGCTACACCTTC. Protein: CASSLAETLGGYTF.

Turning to this clone: Other nucleotide sequences from this sample produce the same CDR3. The rearrangement joins TRBV9 to TRBJ2-3; no reliable D call. V dropped 0 bases and J dropped 4 bases, with 3 bases sitting between them. CDR3 length equals 12 residues. In germline, CDR1 is SGDLS, CDR2 YYNGEE. The DNA of the CDR3 is TGTGCCAGCAGCGTAGGGCCAGATACGCAGTATTTT. Its protein product is CASSVGPDTQYF.

The chain employs TRBV6-2 or TRBV6-3 and TRBJ1-2, with 8 bases matching TRBD1. The CDR3 consists of 16 residues. Trimming removed 4 bases from V and 4 bases from J; junction bases left unmatched: 11. Per the germline V gene, CDR1 is MNHEY and CDR2 is SVGEGT. CDR3 region: CASSWSPDRETYGYTF. The CDR3 DNA is TGTGCCAGCAGTTGGTCACCGGACAGGGAGACCTATGGCTACACCTTC.

The V call is TRBV5-6, the J call TRBJ1-5, with TRBD1 as a possible D gene (6 bases). V lost 0 bases to trimming and J lost 0 bases, with 10 bases between them. The CDR3 consists of 16 residues. Germline V gene sequence: CDR1 SGHDT, CDR2 YYEEEE. The CDR3 bases are TGTGCCAGCAGCTTGGCCAGGGGTATTAGCAATCAGCCCCAGCATTTT. Translating it yields CASSLARGISNQPQHF.

This chain connects TRBV9 to TRBJ2-3; TRBD2 matches 12 bases. The CDR3 runs 18 residues. V gave up 0 bases and J gave up 5 bases; unmatched junction bases: 10. Looked up from germline, CDR1 is SGDLS and CDR2 is YYNGEE. The chain's CDR3 is CASSVETSGSYIGDTQYF. As DNA, the CDR3 is TGTGCCAGCAGCGTAGAGACTAGCGGGAGTTATATTGGAGATACGCAGTATTTT.

The chain employs TRBV9 and TRBJ1-6; 7 positions agree with TRBD1. Germline assignment: CDR1 SGDLS and CDR2 YYNGEE. V shed 3 bases, J shed 8 bases, and the junction held 11 bases outside the gene matches. This CDR3 has 16 amino acids. The CDR3 here is CASSATRGKPDSPLHF. In nucleotides, the CDR3 is TGTGCCAGCAGCGCAACCAGGGGGAAACCTGATTCACCCCTCCACTTT.

This sequence joins TRBV7-8 and TRBJ1-4; the D is unclear. This CDR3 is 13 amino acids long. V lost 7 bases, J lost 7 bases, and 13 bases lay in between. CDR1 and CDR2 (germline): SGHVS, FQNEAQ. Here the CDR3 reads CASIPDRGEKLFF. As DNA, the CDR3 is TGTGCCAGCATCCCCGACCGGGGTGAAAAACTGTTTTTT.

Only a few counts were recorded for this clone. The V and J genes are TRBV29-1 and TRBJ1-2, with 7 bases matching TRBD1. CDR1 is SQVTM and CDR2 is ANQGSEA in the germline V gene. This CDR3 has 13 amino acids. Trimming cost V 6 bases and J 8 bases; bases outside gene matches: 12. The CDR3 spells CSVGSGTEGGYTF. The DNA for the CDR3 is TGCAGCGTGGGCTCCGGGACAGAGGGAGGCTACACCTTC.

This clone showed up many times. The rearrangement uses TRBV7-6 and TRBJ1-5; D not resolved. The CDR3 length is 15 residues. V was pared by 1 base and J by 6 bases, with 13 bases between. Germline CDR1 is SGHVS and CDR2 is FNYEAQ. The CDR3 reads CASSLVMGGVQPQHF. As DNA, the CDR3 is TGTGCCAGCAGCTTAGTGATGGGTGGAGTTCAGCCCCAGCATTTT. Together with reference TRBV7-6 and TRBJ1-5, the CDR3 gives the full variable domain: GAGVSQSPRYKVTKRGQDVALRCDPISGHVSLYWYRQALGQGPEFLTYFNYEAQQDKSGLPNDRFSAERPEGSISTLTIQRTEQRDSAMYRCASSLVMGGVQPQHFGDGTRLSIL.

The chain recombines TRBV10-2 with TRBJ2-7; D unresolved. The germline V gene encodes CDR1 WSHSY and CDR2 SAAADI. The CDR3 is 11 amino acids. V lost 7 bases to trimming and J lost 6 bases, with 10 bases between them. The CDR3 nucleotides are TGCGCCAGCACACATGGAGTCGAGCAGTACTTC. Translated, it gives CASTHGVEQYF.

This rearrangement joins TRBV11-2 to TRBJ1-2, with a weak D call TRBD1 (6 bases). V was cut by 6 bases and J by 3 bases, with 14 bases left in between. Germline values: CDR1 SGHAT, CDR2 FQNNGV. This CDR3 comprises 14 residues. For the CDR3, the DNA is TGTGCCAGCAGACCAGGAGGACAGTACTATGGCTACACCTTC. It translates to CASRPGGQYYGYTF.

The V gene is TRBV15, the J gene TRBJ2-3, with D maybe TRBD2 (5 bases). The germline V and J ends were trimmed by 1 base and 2 bases, with 19 bases remaining between them. Looked up from germline, CDR1 is LNHNV and CDR2 is YYDKDF (reference sequence). This CDR3 is 18 amino acids long. For the CDR3, the DNA is TGTGCCACCAGCAGAGTGGTCGGGGAGACTATTTTCACAGATACGCAGTATTTT. As protein: CATSRVVGETIFTDTQYF.